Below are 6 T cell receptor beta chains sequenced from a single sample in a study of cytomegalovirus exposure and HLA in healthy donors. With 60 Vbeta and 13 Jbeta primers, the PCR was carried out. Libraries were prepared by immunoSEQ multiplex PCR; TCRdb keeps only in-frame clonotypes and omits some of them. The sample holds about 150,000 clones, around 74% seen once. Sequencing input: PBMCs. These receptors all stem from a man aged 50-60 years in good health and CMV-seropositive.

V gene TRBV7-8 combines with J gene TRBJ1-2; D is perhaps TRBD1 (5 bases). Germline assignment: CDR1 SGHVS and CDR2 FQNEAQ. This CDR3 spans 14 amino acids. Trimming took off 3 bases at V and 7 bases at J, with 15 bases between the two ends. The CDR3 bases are TGTGCCAGCAGCTTCCAGGGCGGAAGTGGTGGCTACACCTTC. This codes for CASSFQGGSGGYTF.

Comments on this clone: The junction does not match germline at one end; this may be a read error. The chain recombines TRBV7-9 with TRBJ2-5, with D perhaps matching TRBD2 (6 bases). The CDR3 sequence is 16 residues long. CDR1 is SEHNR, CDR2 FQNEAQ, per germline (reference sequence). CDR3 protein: CSSSRPGTLRGETQYF. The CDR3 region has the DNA TGTTCCAGCAGCAGACCCGGGACTCTCCGTGGAGAGACCCAGTACTTC.

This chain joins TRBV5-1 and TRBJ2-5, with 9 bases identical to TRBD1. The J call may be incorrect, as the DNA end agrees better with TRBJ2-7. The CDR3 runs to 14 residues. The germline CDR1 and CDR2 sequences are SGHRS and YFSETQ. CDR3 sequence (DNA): TGCGCCAGCAGCCTAGGACAGGGGACCAACGAGCAGTACTTC. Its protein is CASSLGQGTNEQYF.

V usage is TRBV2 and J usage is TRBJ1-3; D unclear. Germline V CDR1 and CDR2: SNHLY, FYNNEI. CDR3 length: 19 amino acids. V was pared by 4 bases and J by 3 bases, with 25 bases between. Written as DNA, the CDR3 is TGTGCCAGCAGTGCTGGATACGGGTCCAATCCCGCGTATGGAAACACCATATATTTT. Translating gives CASSAGYGSNPAYGNTIYF.

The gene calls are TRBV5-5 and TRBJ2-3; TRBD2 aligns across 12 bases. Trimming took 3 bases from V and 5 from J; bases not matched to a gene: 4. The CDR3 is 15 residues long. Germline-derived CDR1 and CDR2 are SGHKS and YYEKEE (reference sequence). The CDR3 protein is CASSSLAGGRDTQYF. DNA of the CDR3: TGTGCCAGCAGCTCTCTAGCGGGAGGGCGAGATACGCAGTATTTT.

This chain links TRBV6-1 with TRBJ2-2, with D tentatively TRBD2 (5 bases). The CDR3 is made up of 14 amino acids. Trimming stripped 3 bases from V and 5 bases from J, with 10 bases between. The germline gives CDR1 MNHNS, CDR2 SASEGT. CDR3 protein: CASSEASKTGELFF. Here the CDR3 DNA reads TGTGCCAGCAGTGAGGCTAGCAAGACCGGGGAGCTGTTTTTT.